Included here is one T cell receptor (beta chain) sequence, with context. The data belong to a study of technical replicates of blood from a few donors. Here immunoSEQ multiplex PCR was the method, and the copy in TCRdb shows in-frame clones only, minus some. The table lists over 55,000 clones, around 86% of them singletons. Sequencing was performed on PBMCs. This receptor was taken from a human donor in good health. Some clones in this sample may be carry-over from other donors' samples.

CDR3 DNA: TGCAGCGTTGGGAGGACAGGGGTCAATGAGCAGTTCTTC. Translated, it gives CSVGRTGVNEQFF. The rearrangement joins TRBV29-1 to TRBJ2-1, with 9 bases identical to TRBD1. The germline CDR1 and CDR2 sequences are SQVTM and ANQGSEA. J gave up 6 bases and V 4 bases, and 4 bases lay outside the gene matches. This CDR3 comprises 13 residues.